This TCR beta chain came from a study of CD4 T cells in relation to SARS-CoV-2 and coronaviruses. Across the study: TCR beta CDR3s were sequenced after approximately ten-day antigen culture of PBMCs.

Method: immunoSEQ multiplex PCR; TCRdb's copy keeps in-frame clones and lacks some. The table includes approximately 36,000 clones, 65% to 80% detected once. A word on this clone: Its target is not known.

V was pared by 5 bases and J by 4 bases, with 4 bases of the junction left unmatched. CDR3 length equals 14 residues. Germline V lookup: CDR1 MNHEY, CDR2 SVGEGT. Naive and memory CD4+ T cells were separated from cryopreserved PBMCs. Fewer than 1.2 x 10^5 naive or memory CD4+ cells were cultured with CEF peptides for about 10 days. The TCR was taken from an adult with COVID-19. The J gene is TRBJ2-2, the V gene TRBV6-2 or TRBV6-3; the match to TRBD1 covers 7 bases. Sequencing was carried out using memory CD4+ T cells from PBMCs, cultured in vitro. The CDR3 coding sequence is TGTGCCAGCAGTCCCGGGACAGCCACCGGGGAGCTGTTTTTT. Translation gives CASSPGTATGELFF.